This T cell receptor beta chain is drawn from a study of blood T cell repertoires in COVID-19. Study background: Acute-phase and convalescent COVID-19 samples originated in the United States, Italy and Spain. T cells, B-cell-depleted T cells, or PBMCs provided the cDNA or gDNA that served as material.

Original methodology: The assay estimated nucleated cells by amplifying reference gene primers. The table came from immunoSEQ multiplex PCR; TCRdb's copy has only in-frame clones and leaves some out. V and J calls and clone size are copied from that table; D and trimming were computed from the DNA. Of 15,000 to 20,000 clones in the sample, about nine tenths were seen once. This receptor was identified in a human donor in a cohort sampled during active COVID-19. The sample consisted of peripheral blood.

CDR3 nucleotides: TGTGCCAGCAGCCCGCACAGGGTCGAGCAGTACTTC. The encoded protein is CASSPHRVEQYF. The chain couples TRBV7-8 to TRBJ2-7; perhaps TRBD1 as D (6 bases). The V gene lost 5 bases and the J gene lost 6 bases, with 11 bases spanning the gap. Germline V gene lookup returns CDR1 SGHVS and CDR2 FQNEAQ. This CDR3 is built from 12 residues.